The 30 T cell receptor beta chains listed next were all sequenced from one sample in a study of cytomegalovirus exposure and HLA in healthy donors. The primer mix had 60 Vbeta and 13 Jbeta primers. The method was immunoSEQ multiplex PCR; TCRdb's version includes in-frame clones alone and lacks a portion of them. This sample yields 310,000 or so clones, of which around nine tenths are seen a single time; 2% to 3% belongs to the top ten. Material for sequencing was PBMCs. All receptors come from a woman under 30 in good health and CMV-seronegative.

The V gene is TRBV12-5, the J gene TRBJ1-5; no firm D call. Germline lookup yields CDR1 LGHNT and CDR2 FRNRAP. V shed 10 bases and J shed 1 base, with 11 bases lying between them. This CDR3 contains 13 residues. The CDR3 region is CAIGGFSNQPQHF. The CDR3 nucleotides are TGTGCTATCGGCGGTTTCAGCAATCAGCCCCAGCATTTT.

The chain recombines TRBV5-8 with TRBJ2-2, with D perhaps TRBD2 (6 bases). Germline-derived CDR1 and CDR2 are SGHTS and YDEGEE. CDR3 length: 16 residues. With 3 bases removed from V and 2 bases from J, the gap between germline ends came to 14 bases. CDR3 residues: CASSSGTSGNTGELFF. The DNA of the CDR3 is TGTGCCAGCAGCTCTGGGACTTCGGGTAACACCGGGGAGCTGTTTTTT.

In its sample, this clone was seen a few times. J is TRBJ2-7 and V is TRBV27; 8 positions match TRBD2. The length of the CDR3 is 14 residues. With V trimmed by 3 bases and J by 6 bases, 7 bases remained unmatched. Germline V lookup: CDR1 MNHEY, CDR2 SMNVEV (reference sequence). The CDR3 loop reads CASSFYGGAAEQYF. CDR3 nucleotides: TGTGCCAGCAGTTTCTACGGGGGGGCCGCCGAGCAGTACTTC.

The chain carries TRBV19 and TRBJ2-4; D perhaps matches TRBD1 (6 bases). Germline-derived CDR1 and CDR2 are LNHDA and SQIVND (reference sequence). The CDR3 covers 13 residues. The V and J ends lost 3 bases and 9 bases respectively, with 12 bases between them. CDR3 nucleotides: TGTGCCAGTAGTATTCCCACAGGGAGCATTCAGTACTTC. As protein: CASSIPTGSIQYF.

The CDR3 spells CAIRGGPDHPESGYTF. In DNA, the CDR3 is TGTGCCATCAGGGGGGGGCCAGACCACCCGGAATCGGGCTACACCTTC. The J gene is TRBJ1-2, the V gene TRBV10-3, with D maybe TRBD1 (6 bases). V was clipped by 6 bases and J by 8 bases, with 25 bases between them. This CDR3 contains 16 residues. In germline, CDR1 is ENHRY, CDR2 SYGVKD.

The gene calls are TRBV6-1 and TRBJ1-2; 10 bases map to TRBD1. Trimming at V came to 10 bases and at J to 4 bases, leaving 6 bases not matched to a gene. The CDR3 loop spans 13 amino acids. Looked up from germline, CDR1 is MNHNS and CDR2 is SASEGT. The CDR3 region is CATGTGDFYGYTF. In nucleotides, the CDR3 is TGTGCCACCGGGACAGGGGATTTCTATGGCTACACCTTC.

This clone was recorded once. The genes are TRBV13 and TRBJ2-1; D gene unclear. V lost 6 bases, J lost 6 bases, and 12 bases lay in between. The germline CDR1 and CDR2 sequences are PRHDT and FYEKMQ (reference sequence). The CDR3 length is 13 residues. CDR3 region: CASSKFSGNEQFF. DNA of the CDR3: TGTGCCAGCAGTAAATTCAGTGGCAATGAGCAGTTCTTC.

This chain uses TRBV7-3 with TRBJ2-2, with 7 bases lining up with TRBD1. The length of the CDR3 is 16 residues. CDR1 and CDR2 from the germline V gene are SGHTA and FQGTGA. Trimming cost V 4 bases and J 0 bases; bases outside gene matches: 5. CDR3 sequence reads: CASSWSGTANTGELFF. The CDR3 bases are TGTGCCAGCAGCTGGTCCGGGACAGCGAACACCGGGGAGCTGTTTTTT.

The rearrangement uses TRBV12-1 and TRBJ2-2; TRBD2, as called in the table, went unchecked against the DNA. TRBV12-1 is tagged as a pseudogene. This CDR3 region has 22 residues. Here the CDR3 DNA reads TGTGCCAGCAGCTCGGGACAGCGAAAACTACTAGCGGGGGGGCCGGGCACCGGGGAGCTGTTTTTT. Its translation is CASSSGQRKLLAGGPGTGELFF.

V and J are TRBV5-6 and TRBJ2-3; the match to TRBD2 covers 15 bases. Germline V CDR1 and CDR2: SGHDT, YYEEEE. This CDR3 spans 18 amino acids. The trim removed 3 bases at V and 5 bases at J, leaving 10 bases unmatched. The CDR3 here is CASSWGLAGGGGGDTQYF. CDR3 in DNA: TGTGCCAGCAGCTGGGGACTAGCGGGGGGCGGCGGGGGAGATACGCAGTATTTT.

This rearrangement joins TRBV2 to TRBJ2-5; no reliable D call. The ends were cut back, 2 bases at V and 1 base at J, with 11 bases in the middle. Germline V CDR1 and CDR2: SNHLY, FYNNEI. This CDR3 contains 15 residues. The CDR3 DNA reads TGTGCCAGCAGTGAATTCCCTAAAACCCAAGAGACCCAGTACTTC. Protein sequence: CASSEFPKTQETQYF.

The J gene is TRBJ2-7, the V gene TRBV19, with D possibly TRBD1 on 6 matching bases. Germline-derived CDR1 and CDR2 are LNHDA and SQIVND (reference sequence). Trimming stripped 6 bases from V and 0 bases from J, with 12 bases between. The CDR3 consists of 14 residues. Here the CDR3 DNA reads TGTGCCAGTAGACAGGGTTGGGGCTCCTACGAGCAGTACTTC. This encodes CASRQGWGSYEQYF.

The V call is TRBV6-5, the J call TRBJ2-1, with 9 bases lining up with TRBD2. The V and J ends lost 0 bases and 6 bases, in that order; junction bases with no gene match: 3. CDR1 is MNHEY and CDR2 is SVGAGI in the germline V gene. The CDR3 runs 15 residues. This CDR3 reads CASSYSRGGANEQFF. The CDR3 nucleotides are TGTGCCAGCAGTTACTCGCGCGGGGGGGCCAATGAGCAGTTCTTC.

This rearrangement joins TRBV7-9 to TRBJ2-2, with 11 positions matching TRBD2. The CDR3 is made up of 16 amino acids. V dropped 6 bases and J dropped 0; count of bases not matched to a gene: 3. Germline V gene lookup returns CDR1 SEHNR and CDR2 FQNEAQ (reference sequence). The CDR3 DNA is TGTGCCAGCAGACGTAGCGGGGGGGCGAACACCGGGGAGCTGTTTTTT. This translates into CASRRSGGANTGELFF.

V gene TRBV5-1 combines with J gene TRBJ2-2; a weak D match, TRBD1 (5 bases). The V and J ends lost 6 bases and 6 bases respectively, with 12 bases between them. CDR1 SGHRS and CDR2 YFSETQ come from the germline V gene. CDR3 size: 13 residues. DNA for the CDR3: TGCGCCAGCAATGACTTCAGGGCCGGGGAGCTGTTTTTT. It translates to CASNDFRAGELFF. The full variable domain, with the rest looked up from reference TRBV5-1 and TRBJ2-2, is KAGVTQTPRYLIKTRGQQVTLSCSPISGHRSVSWYQQTPGQGLQFLFEYFSETQRNKGNFPGRFSGRQFSNSRSEMNVSTLELGDSALYLCASNDFRAGELFFGEGSRLTVL.

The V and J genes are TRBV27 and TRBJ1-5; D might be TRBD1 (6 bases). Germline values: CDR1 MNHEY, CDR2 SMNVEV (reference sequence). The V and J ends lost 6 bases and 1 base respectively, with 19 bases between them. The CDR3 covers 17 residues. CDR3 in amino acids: CASSPDRSSWSNQPQHF. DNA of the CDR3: TGTGCCAGCAGCCCTGACAGGTCGAGTTGGAGCAATCAGCCCCAGCATTTT.

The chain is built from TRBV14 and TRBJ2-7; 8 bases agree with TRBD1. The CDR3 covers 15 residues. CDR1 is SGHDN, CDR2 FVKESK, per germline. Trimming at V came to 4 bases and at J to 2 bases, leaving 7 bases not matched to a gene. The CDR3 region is CASSRGQGVTYEQYF. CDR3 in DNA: TGTGCCAGCAGCCGAGGACAGGGCGTAACCTACGAGCAGTACTTC.

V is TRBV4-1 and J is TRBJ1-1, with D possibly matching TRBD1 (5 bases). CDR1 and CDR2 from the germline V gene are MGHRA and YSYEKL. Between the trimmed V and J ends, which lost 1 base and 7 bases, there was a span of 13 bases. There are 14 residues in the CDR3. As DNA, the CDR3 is TGCGCCAGCAGCCAAGCCCACCGGGGGGGTGAAGCTTTCTTT. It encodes CASSQAHRGGEAFF.

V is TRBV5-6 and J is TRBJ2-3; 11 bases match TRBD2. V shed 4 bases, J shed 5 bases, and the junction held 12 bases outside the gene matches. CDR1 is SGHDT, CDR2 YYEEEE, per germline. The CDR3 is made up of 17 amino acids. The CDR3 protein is CASSQPPGLADKDTQYF. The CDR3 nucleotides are TGTGCCAGCAGCCAACCTCCGGGACTAGCGGATAAAGATACGCAGTATTTT. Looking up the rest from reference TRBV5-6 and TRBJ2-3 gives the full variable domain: DAGVTQSPTHLIKTRGQQVTLRCSPKSGHDTVSWYQQALGQGPQFIFQYYEEEERQRGNFPDRFSGHQFPNYSSELNVNALLLGDSALYLCASSQPPGLADKDTQYFGPGTRLTVL.

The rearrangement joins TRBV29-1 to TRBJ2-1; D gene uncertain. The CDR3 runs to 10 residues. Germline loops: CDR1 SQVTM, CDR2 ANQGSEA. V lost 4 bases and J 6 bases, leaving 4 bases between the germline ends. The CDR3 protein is CSVASNEQFF. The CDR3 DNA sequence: TGCAGCGTTGCCAGCAATGAGCAGTTCTTC.

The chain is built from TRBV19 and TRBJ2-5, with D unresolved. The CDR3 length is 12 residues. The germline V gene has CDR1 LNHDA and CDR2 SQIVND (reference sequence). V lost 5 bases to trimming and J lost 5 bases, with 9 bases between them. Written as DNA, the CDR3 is TGTGCCAGTAGTTACAGTCGGGAGACCCAGTACTTC. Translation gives CASSYSRETQYF.

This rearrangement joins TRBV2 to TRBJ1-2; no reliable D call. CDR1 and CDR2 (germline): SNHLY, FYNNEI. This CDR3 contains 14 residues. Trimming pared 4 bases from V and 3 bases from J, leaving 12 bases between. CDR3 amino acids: CASSVEGWDYGYTF. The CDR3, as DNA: TGTGCCAGCAGTGTGGAGGGCTGGGACTATGGCTACACCTTC. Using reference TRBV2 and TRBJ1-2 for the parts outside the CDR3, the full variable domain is EPEVTQTPSHQVTQMGQEVILRCVPISNHLYFYWYRQILGQKVEFLVSFYNNEISEKSEIFDDQFSVERPDGSNFTLKIRSTKLEDSAMYFCASSVEGWDYGYTFGSGTRLTVV.

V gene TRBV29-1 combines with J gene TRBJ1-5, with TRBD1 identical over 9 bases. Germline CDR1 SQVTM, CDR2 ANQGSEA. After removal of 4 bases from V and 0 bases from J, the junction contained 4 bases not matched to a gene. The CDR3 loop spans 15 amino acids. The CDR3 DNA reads TGCAGCGTTGTGACAGGGGGTGCTAGCAATCAGCCCCAGCATTTT. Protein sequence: CSVVTGGASNQPQHF.

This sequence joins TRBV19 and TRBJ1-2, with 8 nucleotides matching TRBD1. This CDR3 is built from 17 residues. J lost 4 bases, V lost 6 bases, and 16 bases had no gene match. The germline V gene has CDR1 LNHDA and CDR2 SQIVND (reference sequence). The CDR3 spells CASSYEPGTGKFYGYTF. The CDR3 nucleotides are TGTGCCAGTAGCTATGAACCCGGGACAGGCAAATTCTATGGCTACACCTTC.

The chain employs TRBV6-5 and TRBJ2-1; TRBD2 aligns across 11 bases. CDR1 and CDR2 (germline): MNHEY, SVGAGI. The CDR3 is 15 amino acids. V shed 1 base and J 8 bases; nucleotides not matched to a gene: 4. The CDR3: CASSYFSGGADEQFF. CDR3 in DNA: TGTGCCAGCAGTTACTTTAGCGGGGGGGCTGATGAGCAGTTCTTC.

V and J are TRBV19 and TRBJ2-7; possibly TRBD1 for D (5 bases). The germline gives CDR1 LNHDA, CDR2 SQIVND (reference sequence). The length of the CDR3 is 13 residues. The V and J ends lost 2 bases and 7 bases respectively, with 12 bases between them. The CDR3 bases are TGTGCCAGTAGTATATCGGCAGGGTTTGAGCAGTACTTC. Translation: CASSISAGFEQYF.

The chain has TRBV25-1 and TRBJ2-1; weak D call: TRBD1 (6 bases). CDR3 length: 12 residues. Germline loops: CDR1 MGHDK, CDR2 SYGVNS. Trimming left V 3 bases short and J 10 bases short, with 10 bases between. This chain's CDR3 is CASSENRDEQFF. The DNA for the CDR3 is TGTGCCAGCAGTGAGAACAGGGACGAGCAGTTCTTC.

The CDR3 is CASSLAMDRVGGYTF. Written as DNA, the CDR3 is TGCGCCAGCAGCTTGGCGATGGACAGGGTGGGAGGCTACACCTTC. The J gene is TRBJ1-2, the V gene TRBV5-1; TRBD1 matches 8 bases. The length of the CDR3 is 15 residues. The V gene end was trimmed by 0 bases and the J gene end by 8 bases; junction bases not matched to a gene: 9. Germline lookup yields CDR1 SGHRS and CDR2 YFSETQ.

The CDR3 DNA reads TGTGCCAGCAGCCTGGGACAAGCGCCGCAAGAGACCCAGTACTTC. Residues: CASSLGQAPQETQYF. The genes are TRBV7-7 and TRBJ2-5; TRBD1 is a possible D gene (6 bases). CDR3 size: 15 residues. V was cut by 5 bases and J by 2 bases, with 15 bases left in between. The germline V gene has CDR1 SSHAT and CDR2 FNYEAQ (reference sequence).

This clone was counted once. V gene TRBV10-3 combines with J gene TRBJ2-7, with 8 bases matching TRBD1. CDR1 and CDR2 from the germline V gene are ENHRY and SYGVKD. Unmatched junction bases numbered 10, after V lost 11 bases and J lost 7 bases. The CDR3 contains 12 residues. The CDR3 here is CALGQGAGEQYF. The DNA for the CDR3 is TGTGCCCTGGGGCAGGGGGCGGGTGAGCAGTACTTC.